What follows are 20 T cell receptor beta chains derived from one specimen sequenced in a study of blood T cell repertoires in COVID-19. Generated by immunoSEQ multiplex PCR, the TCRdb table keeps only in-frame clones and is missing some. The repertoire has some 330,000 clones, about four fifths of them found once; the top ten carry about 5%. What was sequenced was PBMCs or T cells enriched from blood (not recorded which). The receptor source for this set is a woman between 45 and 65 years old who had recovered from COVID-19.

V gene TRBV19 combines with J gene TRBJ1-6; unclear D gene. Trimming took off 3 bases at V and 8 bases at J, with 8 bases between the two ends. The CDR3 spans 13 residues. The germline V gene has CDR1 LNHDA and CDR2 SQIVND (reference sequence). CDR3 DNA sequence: TGTGCCAGTAGTATCGCCGGGGATTCACCCCTCCACTTT. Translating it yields CASSIAGDSPLHF.

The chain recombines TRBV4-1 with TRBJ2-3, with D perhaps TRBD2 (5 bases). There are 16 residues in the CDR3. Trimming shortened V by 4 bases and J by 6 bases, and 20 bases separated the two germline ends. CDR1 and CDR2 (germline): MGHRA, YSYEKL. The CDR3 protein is CASSPTPGKRPDTQYF. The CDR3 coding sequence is TGCGCCAGCAGCCCCACGCCCGGGAAACGACCGGATACGCAGTATTTT.

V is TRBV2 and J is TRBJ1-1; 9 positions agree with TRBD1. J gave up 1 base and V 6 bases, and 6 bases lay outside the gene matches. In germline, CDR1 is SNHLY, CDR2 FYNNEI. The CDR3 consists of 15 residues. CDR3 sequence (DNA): TGTGCCAGCAGAGGACAGGGGTTGACGAACACTGAAGCTTTCTTT. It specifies CASRGQGLTNTEAFF.

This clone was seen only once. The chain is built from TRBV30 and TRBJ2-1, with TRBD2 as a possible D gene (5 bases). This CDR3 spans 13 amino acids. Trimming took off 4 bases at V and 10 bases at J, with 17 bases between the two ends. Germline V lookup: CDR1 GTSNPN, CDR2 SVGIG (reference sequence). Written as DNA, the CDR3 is TGTGCCTGGAAACCCCCGGGAACAATGGAGCAGTTCTTC. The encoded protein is CAWKPPGTMEQFF.

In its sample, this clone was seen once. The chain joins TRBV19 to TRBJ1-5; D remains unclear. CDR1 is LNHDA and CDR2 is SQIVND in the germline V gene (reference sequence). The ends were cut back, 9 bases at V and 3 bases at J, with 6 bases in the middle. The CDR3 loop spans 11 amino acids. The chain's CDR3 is CASGINQPQHF. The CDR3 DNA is TGTGCCAGCGGGATCAATCAGCCCCAGCATTTT.

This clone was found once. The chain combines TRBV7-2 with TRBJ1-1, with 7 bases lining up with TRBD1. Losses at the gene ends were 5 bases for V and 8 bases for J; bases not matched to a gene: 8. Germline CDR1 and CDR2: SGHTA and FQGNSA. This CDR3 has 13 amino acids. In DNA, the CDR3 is TGTGCCAGCAGCCAGAGACAGGGTGGAGAAGCTTTCTTT. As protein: CASSQRQGGEAFF.

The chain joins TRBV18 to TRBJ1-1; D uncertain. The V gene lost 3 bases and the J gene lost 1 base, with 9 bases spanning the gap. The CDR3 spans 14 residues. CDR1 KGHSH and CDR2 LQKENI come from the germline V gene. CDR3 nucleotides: TGTGCCAGCTCACCGGCACAGCAGAACACTGAAGCTTTCTTT. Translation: CASSPAQQNTEAFF.

Written as DNA, the CDR3 is TGTGCCAGCAGCTCACTCGACAGGGGTTGGAATGAAAAACTGTTTTTT. The encoded protein is CASSSLDRGWNEKLFF. This chain links TRBV7-9 with TRBJ1-4; 8 bases line up with TRBD1. Germline loops: CDR1 SEHNR, CDR2 FQNEAQ (reference sequence). V lost 4 bases and J lost 5; bases outside the gene matches: 9. This CDR3 has 16 amino acids.

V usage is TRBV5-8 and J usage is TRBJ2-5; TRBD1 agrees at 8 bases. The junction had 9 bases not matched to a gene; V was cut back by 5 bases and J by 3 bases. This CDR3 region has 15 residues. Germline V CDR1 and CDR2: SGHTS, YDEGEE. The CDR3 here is CASSRFGQGKETQYF. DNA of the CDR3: TGTGCCAGCAGTCGATTCGGACAGGGAAAAGAGACCCAGTACTTC.

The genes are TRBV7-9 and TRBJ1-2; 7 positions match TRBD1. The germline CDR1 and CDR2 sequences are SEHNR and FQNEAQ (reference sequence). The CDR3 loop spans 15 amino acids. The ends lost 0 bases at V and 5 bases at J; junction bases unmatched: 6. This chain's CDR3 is CASSLANRGGYGYTF. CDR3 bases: TGTGCCAGCAGCTTAGCCAACAGGGGTGGTTATGGCTACACCTTC.

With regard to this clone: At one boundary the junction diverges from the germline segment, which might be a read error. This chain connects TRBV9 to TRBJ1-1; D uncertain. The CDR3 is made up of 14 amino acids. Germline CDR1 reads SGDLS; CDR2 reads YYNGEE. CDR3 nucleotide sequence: TGTACCAGCAGCGTAGTAGCCAGAGTCACTGAAGCTTTCTTT. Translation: CTSSVVARVTEAFF.

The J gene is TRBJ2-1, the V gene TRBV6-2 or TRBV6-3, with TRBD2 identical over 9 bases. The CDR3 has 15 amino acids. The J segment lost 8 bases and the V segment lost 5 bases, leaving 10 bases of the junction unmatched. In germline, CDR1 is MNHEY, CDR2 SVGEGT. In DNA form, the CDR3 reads TGTGCCAGCAGTCAACAAGGGCTAGCGGGATATGAGCAGTTCTTC. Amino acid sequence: CASSQQGLAGYEQFF.

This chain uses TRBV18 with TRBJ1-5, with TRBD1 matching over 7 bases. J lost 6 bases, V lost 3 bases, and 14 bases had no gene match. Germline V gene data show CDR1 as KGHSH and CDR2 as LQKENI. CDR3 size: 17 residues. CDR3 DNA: TGTGCCAGCTCACCGGAAGCCCGGACAGGAGCGGGTCAGCCCCAGCATTTT. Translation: CASSPEARTGAGQPQHF. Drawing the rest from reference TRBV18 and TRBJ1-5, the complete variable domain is NAGVMQNPRHLVRRRGQEARLRCSPMKGHSHVYWYRQLPEEGLKFMVYLQKENIIDESGMPKERFSAEFPKEGPSILRIQQVVRGDSAAYFCASSPEARTGAGQPQHFGDGTRLSIL.

The CDR3 spells CASSPLLAGETQYF. For the CDR3, the DNA is TGTGCCAGCTCACCGTTACTAGCTGGGGAGACCCAGTACTTC. The chain links TRBV18 to TRBJ2-5; D possibly corresponds to TRBD2 (6 bases). Germline assignment: CDR1 KGHSH and CDR2 LQKENI. Trimming removed 3 bases at V and 5 bases at J, with 13 bases between. This CDR3 comprises 14 residues.

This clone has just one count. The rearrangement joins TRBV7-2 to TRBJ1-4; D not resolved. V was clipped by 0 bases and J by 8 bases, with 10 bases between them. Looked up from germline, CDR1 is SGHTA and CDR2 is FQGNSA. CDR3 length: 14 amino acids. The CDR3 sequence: CASSLAVAGEKLFF. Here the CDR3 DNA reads TGTGCCAGCAGCTTAGCGGTGGCAGGAGAAAAACTGTTTTTT.

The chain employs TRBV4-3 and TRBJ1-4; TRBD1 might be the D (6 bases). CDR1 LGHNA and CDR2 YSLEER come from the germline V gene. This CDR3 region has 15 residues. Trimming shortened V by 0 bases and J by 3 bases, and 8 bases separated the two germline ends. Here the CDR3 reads CASSQDNRANEKLFF. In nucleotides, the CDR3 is TGCGCCAGCAGCCAAGATAACAGGGCTAATGAAAAACTGTTTTTT.

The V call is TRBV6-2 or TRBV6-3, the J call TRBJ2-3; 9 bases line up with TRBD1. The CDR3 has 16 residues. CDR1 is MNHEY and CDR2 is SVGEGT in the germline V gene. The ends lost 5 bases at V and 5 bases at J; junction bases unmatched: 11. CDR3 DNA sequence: TGTGCCAGCAGTACCGGAACAGGGGGCGAGCAAGATACGCAGTATTTT. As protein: CASSTGTGGEQDTQYF.

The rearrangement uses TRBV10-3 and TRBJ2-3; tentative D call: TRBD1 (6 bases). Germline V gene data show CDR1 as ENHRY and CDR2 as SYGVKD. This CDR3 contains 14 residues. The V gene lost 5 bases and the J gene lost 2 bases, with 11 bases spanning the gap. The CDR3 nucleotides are TGTGCCATCAGTCCCCAGGGGAACACAGATACGCAGTATTTT. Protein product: CAISPQGNTDTQYF.

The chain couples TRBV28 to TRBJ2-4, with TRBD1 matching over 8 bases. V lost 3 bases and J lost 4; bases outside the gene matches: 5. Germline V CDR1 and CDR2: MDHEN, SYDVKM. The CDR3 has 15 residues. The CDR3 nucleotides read TGTGCCAGCAGTTTGGTCAGGGGGCGAAAAAACATTCAGTACTTC. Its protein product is CASSLVRGRKNIQYF. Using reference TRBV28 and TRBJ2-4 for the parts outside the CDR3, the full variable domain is DVKVTQSSRYLVKRTGEKVFLECVQDMDHENMFWYRQDPGLGLRLIYFSYDVKMKEKGDIPEGYSVSREKKERFSLILESASTNQTSMYLCASSLVRGRKNIQYFGAGTRLSVL.

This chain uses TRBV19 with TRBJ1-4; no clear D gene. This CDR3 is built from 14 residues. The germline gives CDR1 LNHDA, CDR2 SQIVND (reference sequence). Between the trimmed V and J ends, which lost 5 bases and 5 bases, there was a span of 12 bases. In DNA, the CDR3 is TGTGCCAGTAGTGACACCTCGACGAATGAAAAACTGTTTTTT. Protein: CASSDTSTNEKLFF. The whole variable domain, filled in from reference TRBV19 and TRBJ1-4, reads DGGITQSPKYLFRKEGQNVTLSCEQNLNHDAMYWYRQDPGQGLRLIYYSQIVNDFQKGDIAEGYSVSREKKESFPLTVTSAQKNPTAFYLCASSDTSTNEKLFFGSGTQLSVL.